Sequencing of this T cell receptor (beta chain) was carried out in a study of CD8+ T cells in alopecia areata. Study conclusions and caveats: Mice showed clearer TCR sharing than patients did, a gap that was possibly HLA-related.

Germline V CDR1 and CDR2: SQVTM, ANQGSEA. The CDR3 covers 12 residues. Trimming shortened V by 7 bases and J by 3 bases, and 12 bases separated the two germline ends. cDNA prepared by RNA extraction and subsequent reverse transcription served as the template for sequencing. Sequenced by immunoSEQ multiplex PCR; TCRdb stores in-frame clones only, minus some. This sample carries 25,000 or so clones, 50% to 55% of them seen once, and the ten largest clones take less than 35%. Regarding this clone: What it recognizes is unknown.

This clonotype was sampled from a human donor with alopecia areata. The sequenced sample consisted of NKG2D-high CD8+ T cells sorted from blood. The V and J genes are TRBV29-1 and TRBJ1-2; D unresolved. CDR3 nucleotides: TGCAGCGCGGCCTCCAGTTACTATGGCTACACCTTC. It encodes CSAASSYYGYTF.